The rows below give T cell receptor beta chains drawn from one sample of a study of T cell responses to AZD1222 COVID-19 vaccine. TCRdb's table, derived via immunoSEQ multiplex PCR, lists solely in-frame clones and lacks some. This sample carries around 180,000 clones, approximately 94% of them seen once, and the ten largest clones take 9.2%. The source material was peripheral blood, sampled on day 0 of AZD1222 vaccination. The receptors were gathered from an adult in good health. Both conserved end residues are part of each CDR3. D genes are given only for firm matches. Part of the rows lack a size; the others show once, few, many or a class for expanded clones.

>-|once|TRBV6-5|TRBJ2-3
TGTGCCAGCAGTTACGTGGATACGCAGTATTTT
CASSYVDTQYF
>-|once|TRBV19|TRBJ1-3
TGTGCCAGTAGTATCGGCAGCCACATCTCTGGAAACACCATATATTTT
CASSIGSHISGNTIYF
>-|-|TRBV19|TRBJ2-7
TGTGCCAGTAGTGAACAGGGGAGGAGGTACTACGAGCAGTACTTC
CASSEQGRRYYEQYF
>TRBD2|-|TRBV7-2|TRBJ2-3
TGTGCCAGCAGCTTAGCGTTAAGCGGGGGGGTAGATACGCAGTATTTT
CASSLALSGGVDTQYF
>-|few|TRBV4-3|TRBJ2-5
TGCGCCAGCAGCCAAGATCTTGTAGAGACCCAGTACTTC
CASSQDLVETQYF
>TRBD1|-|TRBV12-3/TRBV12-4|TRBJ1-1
TGTGCCAGCAGTTGGACAGGGAGTCCTGAAGCTTTCTTT
CASSWTGSPEAFF
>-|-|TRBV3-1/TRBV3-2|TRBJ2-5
TGTGCCAGCAGCCCCACAAACGGGGAGACCCAGTACTTC
CASSPTNGETQYF
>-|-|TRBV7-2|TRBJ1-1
TGTGCCAGCAGCGGCAGGGTTTCTGAAGCTTTCTTT
CASSGRVSEAFF
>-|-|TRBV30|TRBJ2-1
TGTGCCTGGAGTGTAACCGGGGGCTCCTACAATGAGCAGTTCTTC
CAWSVTGGSYNEQFF
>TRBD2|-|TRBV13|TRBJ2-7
TGTGCCAGCAGCTTAGGTACTAGCGAGTACGAGCAGTACTTC
CASSLGTSEYEQYF
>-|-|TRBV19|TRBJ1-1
TGTGCCAGTAGTTTCCAGTTGAACACTGAAGCTTTCTTT
CASSFQLNTEAFF
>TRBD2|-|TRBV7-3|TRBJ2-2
TGTGCCAGCAGCATAGCGGGGTGGGGCACCGGGGAGCTGTTTTTT
CASSIAGWGTGELFF
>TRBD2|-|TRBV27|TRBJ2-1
TGTGCCAGCAGTAGGGGGACTAGCGGGAGTAATTATGAGCAGTTCTTC
CASSRGTSGSNYEQFF
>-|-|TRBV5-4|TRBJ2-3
TGTGCCAGCAGCTTGGCTAGCACAGATACGCAGTATTTT
CASSLASTDTQYF
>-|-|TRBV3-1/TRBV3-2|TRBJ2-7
TGTGCCAGCAGCCCAAGAGGGGGTTGGGAGCAGTACTTC
CASSPRGGWEQYF
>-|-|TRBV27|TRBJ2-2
TGTGCCAGCAGTTTATTACCCCAGGGGACCGGGGAGCTGTTTTTT
CASSLLPQGTGELFF
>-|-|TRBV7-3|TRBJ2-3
TGTGCCAGCAGCTTAAACAGGGAGTCGACAGATACGCAGTATTTT
CASSLNRESTDTQYF
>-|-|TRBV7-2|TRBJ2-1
TGTGCCAGCAGCGTTACCAGGGTCGGGAATGAGCAGTTCTTC
CASSVTRVGNEQFF
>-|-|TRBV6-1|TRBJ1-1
TGTGCCAGCAGTGAAAGGGGAACGGACACTGAAGCTTTCTTT
CASSERGTDTEAFF
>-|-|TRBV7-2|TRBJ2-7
TGTGCCAGCAGCGAAACCTACGAGCAGTACTTC
CASSETYEQYF
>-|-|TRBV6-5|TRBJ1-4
TGTGCCAGCAGTTACTCGATGGGGGGGTTGGGTGAAAAACTGTTTTTT
CASSYSMGGLGEKLFF
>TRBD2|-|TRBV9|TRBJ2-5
TGTGCCAGCAGCGTAGCGGGGGGACAAGAGACCCAGTACTTC
CASSVAGGQETQYF
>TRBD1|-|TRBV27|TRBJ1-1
TGTGCCAGCCTAAAACAGGGGGTAGGAACTGAAGCTTTCTTT
CASLKQGVGTEAFF
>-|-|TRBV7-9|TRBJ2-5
TGTGCCAGCAGCTTAGCAAGGGGCGGGCGAGAGACCCAGTACTTC
CASSLARGGRETQYF
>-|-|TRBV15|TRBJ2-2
TGTGCCACCAGCAGAGGCACCGGGGAGCTGTTTTTT
CATSRGTGELFF
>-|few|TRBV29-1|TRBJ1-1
TGCAGCGCCGTGGGGGTTTCGGCTGAAGCTTTCTTT
CSAVGVSAEAFF
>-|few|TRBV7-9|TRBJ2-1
TGTGCCAGCAGCTTTACTAGTCTCAATGAGCAGTTCTTC
CASSFTSLNEQFF
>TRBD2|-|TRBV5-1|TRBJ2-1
TGCGCCAGCAGCGGTGGTAGCGGGATAGGTTCGAGGAATGAGCAGTTCTTC
CASSGGSGIGSRNEQFF
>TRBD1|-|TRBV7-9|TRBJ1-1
TGTGCCAGCAGCTTAGGGGACAGGGTTTCTCCTGAAGCTTTCTTT
CASSLGDRVSPEAFF
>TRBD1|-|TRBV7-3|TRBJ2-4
TGTGCCAGTTCCGGGACAGGGAGGGAAATTCAGTACTTC
CASSGTGREIQYF
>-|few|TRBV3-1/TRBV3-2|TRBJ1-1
TGTGCCAGCAGCTTTTCGCAGGGAGGGACTGAAGCTTTCTTT
CASSFSQGGTEAFF
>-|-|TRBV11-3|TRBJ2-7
TGTGCCAGCAGCGCACGGGGAGCTCGCGAGCAGTACTTC
CASSARGAREQYF
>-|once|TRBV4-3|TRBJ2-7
TGCGCCAGCAGCCAAGGTTCGGCAACCTGGGGGGAGCAGTACTTC
CASSQGSATWGEQYF
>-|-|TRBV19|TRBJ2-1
TGTGCCAGTAGCCTAGCGCCCAGCTCCTACAATGAGCAGTTCTTC
CASSLAPSSYNEQFF
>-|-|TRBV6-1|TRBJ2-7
TGTGCCAGCAGTGAAGTTTTGTCTGGTCCCCTGGTATACGAGCAGTACTTC
CASSEVLSGPLVYEQYF
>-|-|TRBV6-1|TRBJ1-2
TGTGCCAGCAGTGAAGGACAGGCCGGACACTATGGCTACACCTTC
CASSEGQAGHYGYTF
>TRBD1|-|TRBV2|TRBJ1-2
TGTGCCAGCAGGGCCGGGACAGGGACCTATGGCTACACCTTC
CASRAGTGTYGYTF
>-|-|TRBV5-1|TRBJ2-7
TGCGCCAGCAGCGGAACCTACGAGCAGTACTTC
CASSGTYEQYF
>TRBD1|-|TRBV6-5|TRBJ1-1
TGTGCCAGCAGGGTGGACAGGGAAGCTGAAGCTTTCTTT
CASRVDREAEAFF
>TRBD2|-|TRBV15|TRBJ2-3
TGTGCCACCAGCAGAGGTGTAGCGGGAGGAAGCACAGATACGCAGTATTTT
CATSRGVAGGSTDTQYF
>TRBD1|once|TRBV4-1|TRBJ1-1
TGCGCCAGCAGCCTAAAGGGACAGGGAGGCACTGAAGCTTTCTTT
CASSLKGQGGTEAFF
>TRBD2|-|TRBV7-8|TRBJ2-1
TGTGCCAGCAGCCCCCAGTTTTGGGAGGGCCTAAACAATGAGCAGTTCTTC
CASSPQFWEGLNNEQFF
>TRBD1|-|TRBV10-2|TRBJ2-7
TGCGCCAGCTTAGACAGGGTACCCTACGAGCAGTACTTC
CASLDRVPYEQYF
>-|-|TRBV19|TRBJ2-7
TGTGCCAGTAGTACGCTCCGGGGGCAGGGGTCCTACGAGCAGTACTTC
CASSTLRGQGSYEQYF
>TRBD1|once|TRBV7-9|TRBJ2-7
TGTGCCAGCAGCTTAGGTGCGACAGGGGTCGAGCAGTACTTC
CASSLGATGVEQYF
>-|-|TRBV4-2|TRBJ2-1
TGTGCCAGCAGCCAACTACAGGGTTTGGATGAGCAGTTCTTC
CASSQLQGLDEQFF
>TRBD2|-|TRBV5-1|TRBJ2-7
TGCGCCAGCAGGGCTGGACTAGCGGGAGCTCGGGAGCAGTACTTC
CASRAGLAGAREQYF
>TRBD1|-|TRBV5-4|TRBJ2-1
TGTGCCAGCAGCTACATGGACAGGGTGGGATACAATGAGCAGTTCTTC
CASSYMDRVGYNEQFF